This entry lists 6 T cell receptor beta chains sequenced from one sample in a study of shared clonotypes between healthy human individuals. Clones were sequenced by immunoSEQ multiplex PCR, and TCRdb holds only the in-frame ones, with some missing. The sample holds more than 1.2 million clones, approximately 98.5% seen once. Input material: naive CD4+ T cells sorted from blood. Stated subset: CD45RA+ positively selected. These receptors were taken from a man aged 25-45 years in good health.

The chain links TRBV11-2 to TRBJ2-7; D possibly matches TRBD1 or TRBD2 (5 bases each). Germline assignment: CDR1 SGHAT and CDR2 FQNNGV. The CDR3 has 14 residues. V gave up 6 bases and J gave up 7 bases, with 19 bases separating them. CDR3 region: CASRTGLISGEQYF. The CDR3 DNA follows: TGTGCCAGCAGAACCGGACTTATCTCAGGGGAGCAGTACTTC.

The chain recombines TRBV7-9 with TRBJ2-1; 7 bases map to TRBD1. From germline, CDR1 is SEHNR and CDR2 FQNEAQ (reference sequence). Trimming cost V 1 base and J 5 bases; bases outside gene matches: 5. The CDR3 extends over 15 amino acids. The CDR3 bases are TGTGCCAGCAGCTTAGGACAGGGTATACACAATGAGCAGTTCTTC. Its translation: CASSLGQGIHNEQFF.

The genes are TRBV15 and TRBJ2-2; tentatively, D is TRBD1 (6 bases). V lost 0 bases, J lost 1 base, and 21 bases lay in between. CDR1 is LNHNV, CDR2 YYDKDF, per germline (reference sequence). The CDR3 has 20 residues. CDR3 residues: CATSRDAGAEPFLNTGELFF. The CDR3 DNA reads as TGTGCCACCAGCAGAGATGCAGGGGCCGAACCCTTTCTGAACACCGGGGAGCTGTTTTTT.

The genes are TRBV11-3 and TRBJ2-7; D is ambiguous. CDR1 is SGHNT and CDR2 is YENEEA in the germline V gene. The V and J ends lost 3 bases and 5 bases respectively, with 8 bases between them. The CDR3 runs 12 residues. CDR3 residues: CASSFGGNEQYF. CDR3 in DNA: TGTGCCAGCAGCTTCGGCGGTAACGAGCAGTACTTC.

DNA of the CDR3: TGTGCCAGCAGCGTAGACCGGTTGGGGCGCACAGATACGCAGTATTTT. Residues: CASSVDRLGRTDTQYF. The rearrangement links TRBV9 to TRBJ2-3; tentatively, D is TRBD1 (5 bases). Trimming pared 0 bases from V and 1 base from J, leaving 12 bases between. The CDR3 has 16 amino acids. Germline CDR1 and CDR2: SGDLS and YYNGEE.

The V and J genes are TRBV5-4 and TRBJ1-3, with D unresolved. V shed 0 bases and J shed 9 bases, with 19 bases lying between them. Germline CDR1 is SGHNT and CDR2 is YYREEE (reference sequence). CDR3 length: 16 residues. CDR3 amino acids: CASSLDRSNSGGTIYF. As DNA, the CDR3 is TGTGCCAGCAGCTTGGACCGCTCGAACTCGGGAGGCACCATATATTTT.